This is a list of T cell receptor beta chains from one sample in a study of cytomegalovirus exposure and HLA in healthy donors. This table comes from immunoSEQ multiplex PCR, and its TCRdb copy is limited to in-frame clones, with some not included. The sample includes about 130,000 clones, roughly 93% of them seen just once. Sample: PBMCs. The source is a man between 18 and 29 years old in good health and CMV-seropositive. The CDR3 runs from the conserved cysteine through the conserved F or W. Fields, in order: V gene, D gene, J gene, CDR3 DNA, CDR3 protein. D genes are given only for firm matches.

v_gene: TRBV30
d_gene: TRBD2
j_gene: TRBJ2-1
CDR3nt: TGTGCCTGGGGAGGACGGGGGGATGAGCAGTTCTTC
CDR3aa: CAWGGRGDEQFF

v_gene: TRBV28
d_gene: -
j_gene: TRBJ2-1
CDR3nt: TGTGCCAGCACCCGCGGAAAGGTATACAATGAGCAGTTCTTC
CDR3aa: CASTRGKVYNEQFF

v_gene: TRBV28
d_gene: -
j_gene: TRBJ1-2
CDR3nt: TGTGCCAGCAGCATCATCGGGGATCACTATGGCTACACCTTC
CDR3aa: CASSIIGDHYGYTF

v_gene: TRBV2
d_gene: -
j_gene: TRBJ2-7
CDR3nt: TGTGCCAGCAGTGAAGAGGTGACAAGAGCGGATTCCTACGAGCAGTACTTC
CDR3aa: CASSEEVTRADSYEQYF

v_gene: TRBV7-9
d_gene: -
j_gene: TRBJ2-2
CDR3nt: TGTGCCAGCAGATCCCCATCAGGTAGAACCGGGGAGCTGTTTTTT
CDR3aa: CASRSPSGRTGELFF

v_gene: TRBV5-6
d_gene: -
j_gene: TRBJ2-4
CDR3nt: TGTGCCAGCAGCGGGGATCCGACAGGAGGCATTCAGTACTTC
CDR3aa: CASSGDPTGGIQYF

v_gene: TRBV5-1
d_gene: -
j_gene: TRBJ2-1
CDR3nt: TGCGCCAGCAGCTTGGGGACTTTCCCCTCCTACAATGAGCAGTTCTTC
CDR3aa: CASSLGTFPSYNEQFF

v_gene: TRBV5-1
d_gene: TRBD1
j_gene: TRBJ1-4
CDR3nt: TGCGCCAGCAGCACACAGGGACAGGGGAGTGAAAAACTGTTTTTT
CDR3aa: CASSTQGQGSEKLFF

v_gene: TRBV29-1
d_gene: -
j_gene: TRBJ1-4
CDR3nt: TGCAGCGTTGAAGGGACAGCCGATAATGAAAAACTGTTTTTT
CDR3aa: CSVEGTADNEKLFF

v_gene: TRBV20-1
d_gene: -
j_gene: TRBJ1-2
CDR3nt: TGCAGTGCCGAGAGATATGGCTACACCTTC
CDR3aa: CSAERYGYTF